The 21 T cell receptor beta chains in this list originate from one sample, sequenced in a study of blood T cell repertoires in COVID-19. Sequencing was performed with immunoSEQ multiplex PCR; in TCRdb, only in-frame clones are kept and a portion is missing. The table records around 170,000 clones, about nine tenths of them present only once. What was sequenced was peripheral blood. The receptors here all came from a man between 60 and 75 years old with acute or convalescent COVID-19.

The chain recombines TRBV2 with TRBJ2-2; TRBD1 matches 11 bases. Germline V gives CDR1 SNHLY, CDR2 FYNNEI. The J segment lost 4 bases and the V segment lost 8 bases, leaving 6 bases of the junction unmatched. CDR3 size: 15 residues. CDR3 protein: CASGGQGVITGELFF. In DNA, the CDR3 is TGTGCCAGCGGGGGACAGGGGGTGATCACCGGGGAGCTGTTTTTT.

V gene TRBV15 combines with J gene TRBJ2-1; D call uncertain. The CDR3 loop spans 12 amino acids. Trimming shortened V by 7 bases and J by 7 bases, and 11 bases separated the two germline ends. Germline CDR1 LNHNV, CDR2 YYDKDF (reference sequence). The CDR3 DNA sequence: TGTGCCACCACTCCGGGTCTTAATGAGCAGTTCTTC. This encodes CATTPGLNEQFF. Full variable domain (remainder filled in from reference TRBV15 and TRBJ2-1): DAMVIQNPRYQVTQFGKPVTLSCSQTLNHNVMYWYQQKSSQAPKLLFHYYDKDFNNEADTPDNFQSRRPNTSFCFLDIRSPGLGDTAMYLCATTPGLNEQFFGPGTRLTVL.

This clone was seen only once. The CDR3 spells CASSLASEFNYGYTF. CDR3 DNA: TGTGCCAGCAGCTTAGCGAGCGAATTTAACTATGGCTACACCTTC. The J gene is TRBJ1-2, the V gene TRBV7-2, with no clear D. Trimming cost V 0 bases and J 1 base, with 9 bases left between them. CDR3 length: 15 amino acids. Germline V gene lookup returns CDR1 SGHTA and CDR2 FQGNSA. The full variable domain, with the rest looked up from reference TRBV7-2 and TRBJ1-2, is GAGVSQSPSNKVTEKGKDVELRCDPISGHTALYWYRQSLGQGLEFLIYFQGNSAPDKSGLPSDRFSAERTGGSVSTLTIQRTQQEDSAVYLCASSLASEFNYGYTFGSGTRLTVV.

The V call is TRBV19, the J call TRBJ2-1, with 14 bases lining up with TRBD2. V was clipped by 5 bases and J by 5 bases; unmatched bases: 8. The V gene's germline CDR1 is LNHDA and CDR2 SQIVND (reference sequence). The CDR3 is 17 residues long. The CDR3 DNA reads as TGTGCCAGTAGTCCTTTCGGGGGACTAGCGGGGGACAATGAGCAGTTCTTC. Amino acid sequence: CASSPFGGLAGDNEQFF.

This clone has only one observation. The chain employs TRBV15 and TRBJ1-5, with D uncertain. CDR1 and CDR2 from the germline V gene are LNHNV and YYDKDF (reference sequence). V lost 0 bases, J lost 4 bases, and 13 bases lay in between. This CDR3 is built from 16 residues. CDR3 in DNA: TGTGCCACCAGCAGAGACGGGGTCCCTCTTAATCAGCCCCAGCATTTT. Translated, it gives CATSRDGVPLNQPQHF. Filled out from reference TRBV15 and TRBJ1-5, the complete variable domain reads DAMVIQNPRYQVTQFGKPVTLSCSQTLNHNVMYWYQQKSSQAPKLLFHYYDKDFNNEADTPDNFQSRRPNTSFCFLDIRSPGLGDTAMYLCATSRDGVPLNQPQHFGDGTRLSIL.

V gene TRBV5-5 combines with J gene TRBJ1-4; no firm D call. Trimming pared 2 bases from V and 0 bases from J, leaving 11 bases between. Germline assignment: CDR1 SGHKS and CDR2 YYEKEE (reference sequence). This CDR3 comprises 16 residues. In DNA, the CDR3 is TGTGCCAGCAGCTTCGACGGGAGGGCAACTAATGAAAAACTGTTTTTT. Its translation: CASSFDGRATNEKLFF.

V usage is TRBV5-5 and J usage is TRBJ2-2, with TRBD2 identical over 11 bases. Trimming took 6 bases from V and 3 from J; bases not matched to a gene: 10. Per the germline V gene, CDR1 is SGHKS and CDR2 is YYEKEE (reference sequence). The CDR3 is 17 residues long. This CDR3 reads CASTRELAGGDTGELFF. The DNA of the CDR3 is TGTGCCAGCACCCGAGAGCTAGCGGGGGGCGACACCGGGGAGCTGTTTTTT.

This chain uses TRBV7-9 with TRBJ2-2; a weak D match, TRBD1 (6 bases). The germline V gene has CDR1 SEHNR and CDR2 FQNEAQ (reference sequence). V lost 4 bases, J lost 2 bases, and 8 bases lay in between. The length of the CDR3 is 14 residues. The CDR3 DNA follows: TGTGCCAGCAGCTCGGACAGAAACACCGGGGAGCTGTTTTTT. It translates to CASSSDRNTGELFF.

V gene TRBV11-2 combines with J gene TRBJ2-2; possible D gene TRBD1, 6 bases. The CDR3 has 14 amino acids. V was cut by 0 bases and J by 13 bases, with 15 bases left in between. Germline V gives CDR1 SGHAT, CDR2 FQNNGV. CDR3 sequence reads: CASSLDRRTGRLFF. The CDR3 coding sequence is TGTGCCAGCAGCTTAGATAGGCGAACAGGGCGGCTGTTTTTT.

The CDR3 here is CASSVRSYEQYV. The CDR3 DNA reads as TGTGCCAGCAGTGTACGGTCATACGAGCAGTACGTC. The V call is TRBV2, the J call TRBJ2-7; D unresolved. The V gene lost 4 bases and the J gene lost 4 bases, with 8 bases spanning the gap. Looked up from germline, CDR1 is SNHLY and CDR2 is FYNNEI. CDR3 length equals 12 residues.

V usage is TRBV6-1 and J usage is TRBJ2-6, with D hard to call. The CDR3 consists of 15 residues. Looked up from germline, CDR1 is MNHNS and CDR2 is SASEGT. The germline V and J ends were trimmed by 3 bases and 0 bases, with 6 bases remaining between them. CDR3 bases: TGTGCCAGCAGTGACCGGAGCTCTGGGGCCAACGTCCTGACTTTC. This encodes CASSDRSSGANVLTF.

The chain couples TRBV27 to TRBJ2-1, with 9 bases identical to TRBD1. This CDR3 is built from 15 residues. In germline, CDR1 is MNHEY, CDR2 SMNVEV (reference sequence). J was trimmed by 9 bases and V by 0 bases; bases with no gene match: 6. This chain's CDR3 is CASSLSGQGIGEQFF. The CDR3 coding sequence is TGTGCCAGCAGTTTATCGGGACAGGGAATTGGTGAGCAGTTCTTC.

This clone was detected only once. This chain joins TRBV27 and TRBJ1-1; D perhaps matches TRBD1 (5 bases). This CDR3 spans 17 amino acids. V dropped 6 bases and J dropped 2 bases, with 22 bases sitting between them. Germline values: CDR1 MNHEY, CDR2 SMNVEV (reference sequence). The CDR3 sequence is CASSPWGDGVLNTEAFF. Here the CDR3 DNA reads TGTGCCAGCAGCCCCTGGGGGGACGGGGTTTTAAACACTGAAGCTTTCTTT.

This chain joins TRBV5-1 and TRBJ2-3; D is possibly TRBD1 (7 bases). The V gene's germline CDR1 is SGHRS and CDR2 YFSETQ. Trimming cost V 4 bases and J 6 bases, with 9 bases left between them. The CDR3 sequence is 12 residues long. CDR3 nucleotides: TGCGCCAGCAGCGCAGGGGGGGATACGCAGTATTTT. It translates to CASSAGGDTQYF.

V gene TRBV7-2 combines with J gene TRBJ2-1, with D possibly TRBD2 on 6 matching bases. This CDR3 is built from 15 residues. Trimming took off 4 bases at V and 0 bases at J, with 10 bases between the two ends. The V gene's germline CDR1 is SGHTA and CDR2 FQGNSA. The CDR3, as DNA: TGTGCCAGCAGCTCCGACGGGAGCTCCTACAATGAGCAGTTCTTC. Translation: CASSSDGSSYNEQFF.

The rearrangement links TRBV5-5 to TRBJ2-3, with 12 bases identical to TRBD1. V dropped 1 base and J dropped 6; count of bases not matched to a gene: 6. Germline V lookup: CDR1 SGHKS, CDR2 YYEKEE (reference sequence). The CDR3 runs 16 residues. The chain's CDR3 is CASSLPGQGASDTQYF. The CDR3 nucleotides are TGTGCCAGCAGCTTGCCGGGACAGGGGGCGTCTGATACGCAGTATTTT. The entire variable domain, with the rest obtained from reference TRBV5-5 and TRBJ2-3, is as follows: DAGVTQSPTHLIKTRGQQVTLRCSPISGHKSVSWYQQVLGQGPQFIFQYYEKEERGRGNFPDRFSARQFPNYSSELNVNALLLGDSALYLCASSLPGQGASDTQYFGPGTRLTVL.

The chain couples TRBV11-2 to TRBJ2-7; weak D call: TRBD1 (5 bases). V lost 1 base to trimming and J lost 3 bases, with 13 bases between them. The CDR3 is 15 residues long. In germline, CDR1 is SGHAT, CDR2 FQNNGV. CDR3 amino acids: CASSLAFSGRYEQYV. CDR3 DNA: TGTGCCAGCAGCTTAGCCTTCTCAGGGCGCTACGAGCAGTACGTC.

The rearrangement links TRBV19 to TRBJ1-2; D not certain. V lost 0 bases and J lost 4, with 15 bases in between. CDR3 length: 16 amino acids. Germline V gene lookup returns CDR1 LNHDA and CDR2 SQIVND (reference sequence). CDR3: CASSIDVGSRGYGYTF. The CDR3 DNA sequence: TGTGCCAGTAGTATAGATGTGGGCTCCCGGGGCTATGGCTACACCTTC.

Only one count was recorded for this clone. The rearrangement links TRBV6-5 to TRBJ1-6; D is possibly TRBD1 (6 bases). The germline V gene has CDR1 MNHEY and CDR2 SVGAGI. This CDR3 spans 14 amino acids. V shed 6 bases and J shed 7 bases, with 13 bases lying between them. DNA for the CDR3: TGTGCCAGCAGGCCACAGGGTGGAAATTCACCCCTCCACTTT. This translates into CASRPQGGNSPLHF.

In nucleotides, the CDR3 is TGTGCCAGCAGCGAAGGGGACAGGGGGGATACTGAAGCTTTCTTT. Its protein is CASSEGDRGDTEAFF. The V call is TRBV13, the J call TRBJ1-1, with 11 bases matching TRBD1. V shed 5 bases, J shed 5 bases, and the junction held 7 bases outside the gene matches. Germline CDR1 reads PRHDT; CDR2 reads FYEKMQ (reference sequence). CDR3 length: 15 amino acids.

The chain employs TRBV7-3 and TRBJ2-2; 8 positions match TRBD1. J lost 0 bases, V lost 4 bases, and 1 base had no gene match. Germline-derived CDR1 and CDR2 are SGHTA and FQGTGA. CDR3 length: 15 residues. DNA of the CDR3: TGTGCCAGCAGCTCACAGGGGGCGAACACCGGGGAGCTGTTTTTT. Its translation is CASSSQGANTGELFF. The whole variable domain, remainder taken from reference TRBV7-3 and TRBJ2-2, is GAGVSQTPSNKVTEKGKYVELRCDPISGHTALYWYRQSLGQGPEFLIYFQGTGAADDSGLPNDRFFAVRPEGSVSTLKIQRTERGDSAVYLCASSSQGANTGELFFGEGSRLTVL.